This TCR beta chain was captured by sequencing in a study of blood T cell repertoires in COVID-19. In the study overall: T cells, B-cell-depleted T cells, or PBMCs provided the cDNA or gDNA that served as material.

In the authors' methods: Researchers report that nucleated cell counts were estimated from reference gene primer amplification. Produced via immunoSEQ multiplex PCR; TCRdb's table is partial and in-frame only. The V and J calls and clone size come from that table; D and trimming were worked out from the DNA. The table shows roughly 450,000 clones, with around 91% occurring only once. The CDR3 consists of 13 residues. V was cut by 4 bases and J by 0 bases, with 6 bases left in between. Cohorts were assigned according to the clinical history that participants reported. This clonotype was obtained from a man younger than 30 who had recovered from COVID-19. The sequenced sample was PBMCs or T cells enriched from blood (not recorded which). This rearrangement joins TRBV12-3 or TRBV12-4 to TRBJ1-2; D is ambiguous. The CDR3 sequence is CASSSPPNYGYTF. CDR3 nucleotide sequence: TGTGCCAGCAGTTCTCCTCCTAACTATGGCTACACCTTC.